This TCR beta chain appears in the sequencing data of a study of regulatory T cells in long-lasting Graves disease. General study findings and limits: Less diverse TCR repertoires were seen in persistent Graves' patients than in newly diagnosed ones.

Arm-PCR of CDR3 regions with iRepertoire HTBI primers generated TCR beta libraries. TCRdb reprocessed the multiplex PCR reads via MiXCR and lists one record per CDR3 protein. This table has 400,000 to 500,000 distinct CDR3 sequences, approximately 22% appearing once. CDR1 MDHEN and CDR2 SYDVKM come from the germline V gene. This CDR3 spans 13 amino acids. V shed 7 bases, J shed 5 bases, and the junction held 7 bases outside the gene matches. Stated time point: persistent/refractory GD, antithyroid drugs over 5 years with positive TRAb. Preparation of the TCR library used RNA extracted from PBMCs. This clonotype was detected many times. The antigen remains undetermined.

The receptor comes from a female donor with Graves disease. The sequences come from peripheral blood mononuclear cells (PBMCs), collected when the disease was refractory, from a patient treated with antithyroid drugs. V usage is TRBV28 and J usage is TRBJ2-7, with 8 bases fitting TRBD1. The CDR3 DNA is TGTGCCAGCACCCTTACAGGGGGACACGAGCAGTACTTC. Amino acid sequence: CASTLTGGHEQYF.